The sequence of this T cell receptor (beta chain) was determined in a study of T cell responses to AZD1222 COVID-19 vaccine. Per the germline V gene, CDR1 is LNHDA and CDR2 is SQIVND (reference sequence). Unmatched junction bases numbered 6, after V lost 7 bases and J lost 5 bases. The CDR3 runs to 13 residues. Comment on this clone: Its specificity is unknown.

The table came from immunoSEQ multiplex PCR; TCRdb's copy has only in-frame clones and leaves some out. Of 80,000 to 100,000 clones in the sample, approximately 86% are singletons; the top ten hold about 6%. General study points: CD4 TCRs linked to vaccination spanned spike, dominating at 160-218 and 743-854. Once two AZD1222 doses were given, Spike-specific TCR breadth and depth went up.

The specimen was peripheral blood, collected on day 0 of AZD1222 vaccination. The sequence derives from an adult in good health. The rearrangement links TRBV19 to TRBJ1-2; 8 bases are a match to TRBD1. The DNA of the CDR3 is TGTGCCAGTATAGGGGACAGGCTGTATGGCTACACCTTC. Protein product: CASIGDRLYGYTF.